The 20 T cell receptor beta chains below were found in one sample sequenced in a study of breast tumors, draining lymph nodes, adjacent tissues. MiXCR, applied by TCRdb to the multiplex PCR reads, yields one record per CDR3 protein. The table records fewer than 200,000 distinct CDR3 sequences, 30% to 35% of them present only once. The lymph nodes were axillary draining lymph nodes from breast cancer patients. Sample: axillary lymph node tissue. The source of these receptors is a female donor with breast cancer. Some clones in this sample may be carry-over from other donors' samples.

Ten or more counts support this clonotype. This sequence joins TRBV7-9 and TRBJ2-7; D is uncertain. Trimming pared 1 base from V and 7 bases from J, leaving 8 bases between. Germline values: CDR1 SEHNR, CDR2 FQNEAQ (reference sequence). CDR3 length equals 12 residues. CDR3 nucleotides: TGTGCCAGCAGCTTAGGTCGAAGGGAGCAGTACTTC. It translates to CASSLGRREQYF. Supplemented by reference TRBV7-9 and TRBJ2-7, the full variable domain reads DTGVSQNPRHKITKRGQNVTFRCDPISEHNRLYWYRQTLGQGPEFLTYFQNEAQLEKSRLLSDRFSAERPKGSFSTLEIQRTEQGDSAMYLCASSLGRREQYFGPGTRLTVT.

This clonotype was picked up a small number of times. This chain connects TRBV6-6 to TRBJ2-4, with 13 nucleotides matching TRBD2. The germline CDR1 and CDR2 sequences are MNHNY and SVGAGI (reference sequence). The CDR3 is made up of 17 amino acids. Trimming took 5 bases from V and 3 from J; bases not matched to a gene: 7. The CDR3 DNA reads TGTGCCAGCAGTATACTAGCGGGGGGGCCTGGCAAAAACATTCAGTACTTC. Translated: CASSILAGGPGKNIQYF.

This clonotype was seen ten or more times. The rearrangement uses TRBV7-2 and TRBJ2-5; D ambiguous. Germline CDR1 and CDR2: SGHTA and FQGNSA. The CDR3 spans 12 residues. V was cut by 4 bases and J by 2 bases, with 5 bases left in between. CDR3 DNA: TGTGCCAGCAGCTGGCAGCAAGAGACCCAGTACTTC. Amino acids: CASSWQQETQYF. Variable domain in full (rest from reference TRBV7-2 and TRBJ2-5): GAGVSQSPSNKVTEKGKDVELRCDPISGHTALYWYRQSLGQGLEFLIYFQGNSAPDKSGLPSDRFSAERTGGSVSTLTIQRTQQEDSAVYLCASSWQQETQYFGPGTRLLVL.

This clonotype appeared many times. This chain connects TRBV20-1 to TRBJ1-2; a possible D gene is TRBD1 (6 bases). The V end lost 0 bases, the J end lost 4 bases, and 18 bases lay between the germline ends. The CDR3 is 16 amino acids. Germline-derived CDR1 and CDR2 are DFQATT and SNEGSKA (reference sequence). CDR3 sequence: CSARDKGDYLRYGYTF. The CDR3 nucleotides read TGCAGTGCTAGAGATAAGGGGGACTACCTGCGCTATGGCTACACCTTC.

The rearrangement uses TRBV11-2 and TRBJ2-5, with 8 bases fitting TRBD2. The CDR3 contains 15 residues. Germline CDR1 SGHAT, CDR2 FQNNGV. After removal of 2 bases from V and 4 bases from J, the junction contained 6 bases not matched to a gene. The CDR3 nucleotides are TGTGCCAGCAGCTTAACAGCGGGAGAGGGAGAGACCCAGTACTTC. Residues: CASSLTAGEGETQYF.

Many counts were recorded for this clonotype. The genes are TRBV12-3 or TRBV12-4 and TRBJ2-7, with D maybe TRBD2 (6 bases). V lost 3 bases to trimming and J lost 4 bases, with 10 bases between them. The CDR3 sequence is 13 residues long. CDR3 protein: CASSFWGEYEQYF. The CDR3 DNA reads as TGTGCCAGCAGTTTCTGGGGGGAGTACGAGCAGTACTTC.

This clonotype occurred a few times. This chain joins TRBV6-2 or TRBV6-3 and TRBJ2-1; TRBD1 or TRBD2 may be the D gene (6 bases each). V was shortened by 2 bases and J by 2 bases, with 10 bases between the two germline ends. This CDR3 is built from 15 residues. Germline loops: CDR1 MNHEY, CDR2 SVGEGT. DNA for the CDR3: TGTGCCAGCAGTTACCGGGGGCGAACCTACAATGAGCAGTTCTTC. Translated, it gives CASSYRGRTYNEQFF.

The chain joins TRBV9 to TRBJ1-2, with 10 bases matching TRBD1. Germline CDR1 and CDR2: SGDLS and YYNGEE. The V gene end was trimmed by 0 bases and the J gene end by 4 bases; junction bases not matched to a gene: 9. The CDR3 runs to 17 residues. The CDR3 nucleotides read TGTGCCAGCAGCGTAGCTCCGACAGGGGGCTGGAGCTATGGCTACACCTTC. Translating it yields CASSVAPTGGWSYGYTF.

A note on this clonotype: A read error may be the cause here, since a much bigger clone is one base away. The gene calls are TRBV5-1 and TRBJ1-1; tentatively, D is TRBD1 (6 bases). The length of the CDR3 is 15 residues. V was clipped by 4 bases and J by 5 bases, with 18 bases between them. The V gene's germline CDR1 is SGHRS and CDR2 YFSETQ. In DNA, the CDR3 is TGCGCCAGCAGCCGAGATGGCGGGGGCAGGACTGAAGCTTTCTTT. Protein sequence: CASSRDGGGRTEAFF. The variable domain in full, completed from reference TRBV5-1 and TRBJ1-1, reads KAGVTQTPRYLIKTRGQQVTLSCSPISGHRSVSWYQQTPGQGLQFLFEYFSETQRNKGNFPGRFSGRQFSNSRSEMNVSTLELGDSALYLCASSRDGGGRTEAFFGQGTRLTVV.

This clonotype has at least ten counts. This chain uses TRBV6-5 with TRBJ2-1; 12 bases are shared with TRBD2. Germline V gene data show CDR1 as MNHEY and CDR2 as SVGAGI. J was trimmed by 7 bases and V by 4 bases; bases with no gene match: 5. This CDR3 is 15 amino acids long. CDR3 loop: CASSFGLAGINEQFF. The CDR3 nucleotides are TGTGCCAGCAGTTTCGGACTAGCGGGGATAAATGAGCAGTTCTTC.

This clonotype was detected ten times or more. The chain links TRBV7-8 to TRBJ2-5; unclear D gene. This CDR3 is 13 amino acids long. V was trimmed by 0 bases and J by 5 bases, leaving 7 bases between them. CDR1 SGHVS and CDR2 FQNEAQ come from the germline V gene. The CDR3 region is CASSLANHETQYF. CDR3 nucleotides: TGTGCCAGCAGCTTAGCAAATCATGAGACCCAGTACTTC.

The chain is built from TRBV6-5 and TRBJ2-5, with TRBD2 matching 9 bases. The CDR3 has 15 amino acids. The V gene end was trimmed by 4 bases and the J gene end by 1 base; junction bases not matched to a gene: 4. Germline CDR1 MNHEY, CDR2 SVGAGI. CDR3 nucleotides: TGTGCCAGCAGTTCTAGCGGGGAAGTCCAAGAGACCCAGTACTTC. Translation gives CASSSSGEVQETQYF.

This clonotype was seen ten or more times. The DNA of the CDR3 is TGTGCCAGCAGCTTGGGACAAGACTATGGCTACACCTTC. This translates into CASSLGQDYGYTF. This chain connects TRBV7-8 to TRBJ1-2; D possibly corresponds to TRBD1 (6 bases). The V end was cut by 3 bases, the J end by 3 bases, with 8 bases between. This CDR3 spans 13 amino acids. In germline, CDR1 is SGHVS, CDR2 FQNEAQ. The variable domain in full, with the rest retrieved from reference TRBV7-8 and TRBJ1-2, is GAGVSQSPRYKVAKRGQDVALRCDPISGHVSLFWYQQALGQGPEFLTYFQNEAQLDKSGLPSDRFFAERPEGSVSTLKIQRTQQEDSAVYLCASSLGQDYGYTFGSGTRLTVV.

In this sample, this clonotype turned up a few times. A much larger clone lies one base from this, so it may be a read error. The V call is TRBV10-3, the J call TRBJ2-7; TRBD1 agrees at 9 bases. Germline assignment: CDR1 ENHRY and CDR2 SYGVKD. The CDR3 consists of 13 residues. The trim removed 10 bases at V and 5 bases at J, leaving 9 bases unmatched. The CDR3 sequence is CATGTGRWNEQYF. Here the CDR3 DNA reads TGTGCCACCGGGACAGGGCGATGGAACGAGCAGTACTTC.

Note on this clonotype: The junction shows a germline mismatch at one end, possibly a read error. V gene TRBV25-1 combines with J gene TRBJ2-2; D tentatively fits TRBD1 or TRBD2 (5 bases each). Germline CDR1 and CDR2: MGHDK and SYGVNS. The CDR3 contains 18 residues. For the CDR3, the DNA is TGTGCCAGCAGCCAAGCAGTAAGACAGCTAACGAACACCGGGGAGCCGTTTTTT. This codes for CASSQAVRQLTNTGEPFF.

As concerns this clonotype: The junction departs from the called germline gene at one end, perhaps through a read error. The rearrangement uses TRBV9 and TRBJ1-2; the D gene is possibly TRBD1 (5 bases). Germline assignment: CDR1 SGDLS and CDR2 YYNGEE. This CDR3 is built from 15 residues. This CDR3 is CASSATVYPNYGSTF. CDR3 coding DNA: TGTGCCAGCAGCGCGACAGTTTATCCTAACTATGGCTCCACCTTC. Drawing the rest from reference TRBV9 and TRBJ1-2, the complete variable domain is DSGVTQTPKHLITATGQRVTLRCSPRSGDLSVYWYQQSLDQGLQFLIQYYNGEERAKGNILERFSAQQFPDLHSELNLSSLELGDSALYFCASSATVYPNYGSTFGSGTRLTVV.

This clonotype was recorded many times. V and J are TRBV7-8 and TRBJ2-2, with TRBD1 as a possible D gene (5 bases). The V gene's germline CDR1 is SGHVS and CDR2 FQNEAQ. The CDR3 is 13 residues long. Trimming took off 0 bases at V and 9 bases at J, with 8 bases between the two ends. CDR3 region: CASSLAQGWELFF. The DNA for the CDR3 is TGTGCCAGCAGCTTAGCGCAGGGATGGGAGCTGTTTTTT.

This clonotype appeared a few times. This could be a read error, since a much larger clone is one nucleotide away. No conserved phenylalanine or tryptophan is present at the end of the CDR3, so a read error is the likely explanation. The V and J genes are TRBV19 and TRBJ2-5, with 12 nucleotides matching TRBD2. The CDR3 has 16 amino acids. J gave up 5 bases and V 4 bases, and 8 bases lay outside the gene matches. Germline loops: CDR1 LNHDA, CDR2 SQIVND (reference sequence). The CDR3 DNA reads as TGTGCCAGTAGTAGGGGAGGACTAGCGGGAAGGGAGACCCAGTACTCC. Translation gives CASSRGGLAGRETQYS.

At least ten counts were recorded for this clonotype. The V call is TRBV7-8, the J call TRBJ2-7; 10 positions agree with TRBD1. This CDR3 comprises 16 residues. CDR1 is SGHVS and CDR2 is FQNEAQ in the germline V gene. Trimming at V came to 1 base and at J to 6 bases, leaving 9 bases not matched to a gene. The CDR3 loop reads CASSLVRRDRGREQYF. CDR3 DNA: TGTGCCAGCAGCTTAGTTCGAAGGGACAGGGGCCGCGAGCAGTACTTC.

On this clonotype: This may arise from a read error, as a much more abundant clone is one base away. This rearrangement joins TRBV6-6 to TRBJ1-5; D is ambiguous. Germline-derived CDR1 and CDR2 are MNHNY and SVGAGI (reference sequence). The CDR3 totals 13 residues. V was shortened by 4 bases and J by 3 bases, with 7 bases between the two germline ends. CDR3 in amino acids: CASSLQNNQPQHF. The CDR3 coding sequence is TGTGCCAGCAGTTTGCAGAACAATCAGCCCCAGCATTTT.